This passage covers 14 T cell receptor beta chains from one sample sequenced in a study of T cells in Graves' hyperthyroidism and ophthalmopathy. The CDR3 regions of TCR beta were amplified from RNA transcripts. Initially, a first-round RT-PCR of the TCR CDR3 employed the HTBI primer set. MiXCR, run by TCRdb on the multiplex PCR reads, gives a single entry per CDR3 protein. Of 500,000 to 650,000 distinct CDR3 sequences listed, roughly 21% were seen once; the top ten hold roughly 50%. Sequenced material: blood. The receptors were gathered from a man between 40 and 49 years old with Graves' ophthalmopathy.

With regard to this clonotype: This may be a read error: a much more frequent sequence differs by one nucleotide. The rearrangement links TRBV20-1 to TRBJ1-1; D perhaps matches TRBD1 (6 bases). CDR1 and CDR2 (germline): DFQATT, SNEGSKA (reference sequence). The CDR3 has 15 amino acids. V lost 7 bases to trimming and J lost 5 bases, with 23 bases between them. The CDR3 is CSDREEQGRGTEAFF. CDR3 sequence (DNA): TGCAGTGATAGGGAAGAACAGGGAAGAGGTACTGAAGCTTTCTTT.

The rearrangement uses TRBV6-2 or TRBV6-3 and TRBJ2-5; D tentatively reads TRBD1 or TRBD2 (6 bases each). The ends were cut back, 6 bases at V and 5 bases at J, with 19 bases in the middle. The length of the CDR3 is 15 residues. CDR1 is MNHEY, CDR2 SVGEGT, per germline. As DNA, the CDR3 is TGTGCCAGCAGCTGGGTCCCGGGGGCCGGGGAGACCCAGTACTTC. Translated: CASSWVPGAGETQYF.

This chain connects TRBV18 to TRBJ2-3; D is ambiguous. The germline V and J ends were trimmed by 3 bases and 1 base, with 8 bases remaining between them. The germline V gene has CDR1 KGHSH and CDR2 LQKENI. The CDR3 extends over 14 amino acids. The CDR3 nucleotides read TGTGCCAGCTCACCGCTTGACCGCACAGATACGCAGTATTTT. As protein: CASSPLDRTDTQYF.

The chain couples TRBV6-1 to TRBJ1-1; 11 bases line up with TRBD1. The V segment lost 6 bases and the J segment 10 bases; nucleotides outside the gene matches: 4. The CDR3 is 12 residues long. Looked up from germline, CDR1 is MNHNS and CDR2 is SASEGT. CDR3 in amino acids: CASSRDRGRAFF. The CDR3 DNA follows: TGTGCCAGCAGCCGGGACAGGGGGAGAGCTTTCTTT.

The sample holds a few counts of this clonotype. The V and J genes are TRBV28 and TRBJ2-2; D is perhaps TRBD1 (5 bases). Germline CDR1 MDHEN, CDR2 SYDVKM. This CDR3 region has 13 residues. V lost 5 bases and J 4 bases, leaving 8 bases between the germline ends. The CDR3 DNA reads TGTGCCAGCAGTGTGACAGTCACCGGGGAGCTGTTTTTT. It specifies CASSVTVTGELFF.

This clonotype was picked up a small number of times. J is TRBJ2-3 and V is TRBV6-2 or TRBV6-3, with a weak D call TRBD2 (5 bases). The germline V gene encodes CDR1 MNHEY and CDR2 SVGEGT. The CDR3 covers 13 residues. Deletions cut 2 bases from V and 3 bases from J, with 6 bases between. The CDR3 region is CASSYRETDTQYF. In nucleotides, the CDR3 is TGTGCCAGCAGTTACAGGGAGACAGATACGCAGTATTTT.

This clonotype has just a few counts. The chain couples TRBV27 to TRBJ2-2, with 9 bases matching TRBD1. The CDR3 runs to 16 residues. Germline V gives CDR1 MNHEY, CDR2 SMNVEV (reference sequence). After removal of 8 bases from V and 5 bases from J, the junction contained 12 bases not matched to a gene. CDR3 bases: TGTGCCAGCGGGACGGCGGGACAGGGAAAAACCGGGGAGCTGTTTTTT. Its protein is CASGTAGQGKTGELFF.

The chain has TRBV5-4 and TRBJ1-1; 9 bases fit TRBD1. Germline V gives CDR1 SGHNT, CDR2 YYREEE (reference sequence). The CDR3 length is 14 residues. J was trimmed by 4 bases and V by 3 bases; bases with no gene match: 4. CDR3 in amino acids: CASSYRGRPTEAFF. The CDR3 bases are TGTGCCAGCAGCTACAGGGGGCGTCCCACTGAAGCTTTCTTT.

This clonotype was seen many times. The chain carries TRBV28 and TRBJ2-7; D ambiguous. The CDR3 is made up of 12 amino acids. The V and J ends lost 3 bases and 2 bases respectively, with 5 bases between them. CDR1 MDHEN and CDR2 SYDVKM come from the germline V gene. The CDR3 DNA follows: TGTGCCAGCAGTTTCCCGACCTACGAGCAGTACTTC. Amino acids: CASSFPTYEQYF.

A few counts support this clonotype. J is TRBJ1-2 and V is TRBV2, with TRBD1 as a possible D gene (6 bases). CDR3 size: 13 residues. The germline V gene has CDR1 SNHLY and CDR2 FYNNEI. V was pared by 5 bases and J by 4 bases, with 11 bases between. The CDR3 sequence: CASSRQDPYGYTF. CDR3 DNA sequence: TGTGCCAGCAGTCGACAGGACCCCTATGGCTACACCTTC.

The genes are TRBV7-8 and TRBJ2-7, with 8 bases lining up with TRBD1. Trimming took 2 bases from V and 0 from J; bases not matched to a gene: 3. Germline loops: CDR1 SGHVS, CDR2 FQNEAQ. The CDR3 runs 15 residues. This CDR3 is CASSLSTGVSYEQYF. The CDR3 DNA sequence: TGTGCCAGCAGCTTATCGACAGGGGTCTCCTACGAGCAGTACTTC.

Turning to this clonotype: A much larger clone is a single base away; this may be a read error. J is TRBJ1-2 and V is TRBV28; the D gene is possibly TRBD1 (6 bases). The V gene's germline CDR1 is MDHEN and CDR2 SYDVKM. There are 15 residues in the CDR3. The V and J ends lost 6 bases and 4 bases respectively, with 18 bases between them. The chain's CDR3 is CASSQWGGLSYGYTF. The CDR3 DNA sequence: TGTGCCAGCAGCCAATGGGGGGGGCTGTCCTATGGCTACACCTTC.

This clonotype turned up a few times. For the CDR3, the DNA is TGTGCCAGCAGTTTTCGTGGACTAGCGACCGATACGCAGTATTTT. Encoded protein: CASSFRGLATDTQYF. The chain has TRBV28 and TRBJ2-3, with TRBD2 matching 9 bases. Per the germline V gene, CDR1 is MDHEN and CDR2 is SYDVKM. The V gene end was trimmed by 3 bases and the J gene end by 6 bases; junction bases not matched to a gene: 7. This CDR3 is 15 amino acids long.

This clonotype was detected many times. The chain couples TRBV7-9 to TRBJ2-7, with TRBD2 matching 7 bases. This CDR3 is built from 15 residues. CDR1 and CDR2 (germline): SEHNR, FQNEAQ (reference sequence). Germline trimming cut 5 bases from V and 0 bases from J; bases unmatched to any gene: 7. The CDR3 DNA reads as TGTGCCAGCAGCAAACTAGCGACCAACTCCTACGAGCAGTACTTC. Its translation is CASSKLATNSYEQYF. Variable domain in full (rest from reference TRBV7-9 and TRBJ2-7): DTGVSQNPRHKITKRGQNVTFRCDPISEHNRLYWYRQTLGQGPEFLTYFQNEAQLEKSRLLSDRFSAERPKGSFSTLEIQRTEQGDSAMYLCASSKLATNSYEQYFGPGTRLTVT.